Shown below are 3 T cell receptor beta chains from a single sample sequenced in a study of CD8 T cells in ankylosing spondylitis. General study results and limits: It appeared that ankylosing spondylitis blood was characterized by a TCR beta motif of several highly homologous variants.

No cognate antigen is known for these TCRs. TCRdb reprocessed the 5' RACE reads with MiXCR, giving one entry per CDR3 protein. The table lists some 450,000 distinct CDR3 sequences, about 15% of them singletons, with 0.95% to 1.1% in the top ten. Sequenced input: blood, either unsorted or a sorted T cell fraction (not recorded which). The source is a male donor with ankylosing spondylitis.

In nucleotides, the CDR3 is TGTGCCAGCAGCTTAGTTGCTCAGCCCCAGCATTTT. It codes for CASSLVAQPQHF. This sequence joins TRBV7-8 and TRBJ1-5; D remains unclear. V gave up 1 base and J gave up 6 bases, with 4 bases separating them. The CDR3 sequence is 12 residues long. Germline V gene sequence: CDR1 SGHVS, CDR2 FQNEAQ.

V gene TRBV11-3 combines with J gene TRBJ1-3; a possible D gene is TRBD1 (5 bases). The germline V gene encodes CDR1 SGHNT and CDR2 YENEEA. This CDR3 spans 14 amino acids. The V and J ends lost 5 bases and 1 base respectively, with 9 bases between them. The CDR3 loop reads CASSGRVSGNTIYF. The CDR3 nucleotides are TGTGCCAGCAGCGGCAGGGTGTCTGGAAACACCATATATTTT.

The V call is TRBV7-9, the J call TRBJ1-2; 9 nucleotides align to TRBD1. This CDR3 has 14 amino acids. After removal of 5 bases from V and 7 bases from J, the junction contained 8 bases not matched to a gene. CDR1 SEHNR and CDR2 FQNEAQ come from the germline V gene (reference sequence). CDR3 amino acids: CASSRIQGAGGYTF. DNA of the CDR3: TGTGCCAGCAGCCGAATACAGGGGGCTGGTGGCTACACCTTC.